These 13 T cell receptor beta chains were sequenced from one sample in a study of regulatory T cells in long-lasting Graves disease. Time point in this sample: newly diagnosed GD, antithyroid drugs for less than 3 months. PBMC-extracted RNA yielded the TCR library. To make TCR beta libraries, researchers used iRepertoire HTBI primers and Arm-PCR of CDR3 regions. TCRdb recomputed calls from the multiplex PCR reads with MiXCR, one row per CDR3 protein. The profile covers fewer than 650,000 distinct CDR3 sequences, with around 15% appearing a single time and approximately 18% taken by the ten largest. The data also belong to a second study, concerning T cells in Graves' hyperthyroidism and ophthalmopathy.

This material consisted of peripheral blood mononuclear cells (PBMCs), taken at new diagnosis, from a patient treated with antithyroid drugs. These receptors originate from a young woman with Graves disease.

The chain links TRBV19 to TRBJ2-2, with D hard to call. This CDR3 spans 13 amino acids. Per germline, CDR1 LNHDA and CDR2 SQIVND (reference sequence). Trimming took 5 bases from V and 7 from J, leaving 11 bases between them. CDR3 protein: CASSAYIFGELFF. DNA of the CDR3: TGTGCCAGTAGTGCCTATATATTCGGGGAGCTGTTTTTT. The whole variable domain, remainder taken from reference TRBV19 and TRBJ2-2, is DGGITQSPKYLFRKEGQNVTLSCEQNLNHDAMYWYRQDPGQGLRLIYYSQIVNDFQKGDIAEGYSVSREKKESFPLTVTSAQKNPTAFYLCASSAYIFGELFFGEGSRLTVL.

This clonotype was seen ten or more times. CDR3 loop: CSARGGEKLFF. The DNA for the CDR3 is TGCAGTGCGCGAGGGGGAGAAAAACTGTTTTTT. V and J are TRBV20-1 and TRBJ1-4; possibly TRBD1 for D (6 bases). Germline CDR1 and CDR2: DFQATT and SNEGSKA (reference sequence). V was shortened by 6 bases and J by 8 bases, with 10 bases between the two germline ends. This CDR3 is built from 11 residues.

The V and J genes are TRBV28 and TRBJ1-6, with D perhaps matching TRBD1 (5 bases). The CDR3 has 16 residues. Germline V lookup: CDR1 MDHEN, CDR2 SYDVKM. The V end was cut by 3 bases, the J end by 15 bases, with 24 bases between. CDR3 DNA sequence: TGTGCCAGCAGTTTGGGGGGGGTGACAGCGTATCTAGGCCTCCACTTT. Its translation is CASSLGGVTAYLGLHF.

This clonotype turned up a few times. The gene calls are TRBV24-1 and TRBJ2-1; perhaps TRBD2 as D (5 bases). The CDR3 contains 13 residues. V was trimmed by 6 bases and J by 6 bases, leaving 11 bases between them. From germline, CDR1 is KGHDR and CDR2 SFDVKD. The CDR3 DNA reads as TGTGCCACCAGTCCAGATGCGGGCAATGAGCAGTTCTTC. This encodes CATSPDAGNEQFF.

This clonotype was found many times. The V call is TRBV6-5, the J call TRBJ1-2; D call uncertain. The length of the CDR3 is 15 residues. V was clipped by 0 bases and J by 8 bases, with 16 bases between them. CDR1 MNHEY and CDR2 SVGAGI come from the germline V gene. The CDR3 DNA reads as TGTGCCAGCAGTTACTCAGGCGGAGGAAGTGGCGGCTACACCTTC. This encodes CASSYSGGGSGGYTF.

In its sample, this clonotype was seen many times. The CDR3 nucleotides read TGCAGTGCTAGAGATAGCGGCCCATTGAAGGCGCAGTTCTTC. The encoded protein is CSARDSGPLKAQFF. This chain uses TRBV20-1 with TRBJ2-1, with TRBD2 as a possible D gene (6 bases). Looked up from germline, CDR1 is DFQATT and CDR2 is SNEGSKA (reference sequence). V was pared by 0 bases and J by 12 bases, with 18 bases between. The CDR3 sequence is 14 residues long.

This clonotype was seen more than once but under ten times. Relative to the germline gene, one junction end is altered; a read error may explain this. The rearrangement uses TRBV12-3 or TRBV12-4 and TRBJ1-4, with D unclear. There are 15 residues in the CDR3. CDR3 residues: CASSLYELGAVKLVF. CDR3 in DNA: TGTGCCAGCAGTTTATACGAACTCGGCGCGGTAAAACTGGTTTTT.

For the CDR3, the DNA is TGTGCCAGCAGTTACTCGACAGTCGCCCACTACGAGCAGTACTTC. Translation: CASSYSTVAHYEQYF. V gene TRBV6-5 combines with J gene TRBJ2-7; tentative D call: TRBD1 (5 bases). V was cut by 0 bases and J by 3 bases, with 12 bases left in between. Germline V lookup: CDR1 MNHEY, CDR2 SVGAGI. CDR3 length: 15 amino acids.

This chain links TRBV20-1 with TRBJ2-7, with 8 bases lining up with TRBD2. This CDR3 contains 15 residues. From germline, CDR1 is DFQATT and CDR2 SNEGSKA (reference sequence). Losses at the gene ends were 5 bases for V and 1 base for J; bases not matched to a gene: 10. In DNA form, the CDR3 reads TGCAGTGCTTTTCCCGCCCAGCGGGGGTCCTACGAGCAGTACTTC. Residues: CSAFPAQRGSYEQYF.

There are a few counts of this clonotype. The J gene is TRBJ2-3, the V gene TRBV27; TRBD2 matches 11 bases. The J segment lost 2 bases and the V segment lost 4 bases, leaving 8 bases of the junction unmatched. CDR1 MNHEY and CDR2 SMNVEV come from the germline V gene (reference sequence). The CDR3 consists of 17 residues. CDR3 coding DNA: TGTGCCAGCAGTTCCCCTACTAGCGGGAGACACACAGATACGCAGTATTTT. It specifies CASSSPTSGRHTDTQYF.

This clonotype showed up many times. The chain joins TRBV29-1 to TRBJ1-2; D is unresolved. Germline loops: CDR1 SQVTM, CDR2 ANQGSEA. The CDR3 covers 14 residues. V lost 6 bases and J lost 4, with 18 bases in between. The CDR3 loop reads CSVSTGVGIYGYTF. In nucleotides, the CDR3 is TGCAGCGTGTCGACCGGGGTCGGGATCTATGGCTACACCTTC.

This clonotype was observed a handful of times. This chain links TRBV30 with TRBJ1-6; 7 bases are a match to TRBD1. V lost 3 bases, J lost 7 bases, and 6 bases stayed unmatched. This CDR3 region has 14 residues. The germline CDR1 and CDR2 sequences are GTSNPN and SVGIG (reference sequence). Here the CDR3 reads CAWSAQGQNSPLHF. The CDR3 DNA reads as TGTGCCTGGAGCGCACAGGGGCAGAATTCACCCCTCCACTTT. The entire variable domain, with the rest obtained from reference TRBV30 and TRBJ1-6, is as follows: SQTIHQWPATLVQPVGSPLSLECTVEGTSNPNLYWYRQAAGRGLQLLFYSVGIGQISSEVPQNLSASRPQDRQFILSSKKLLLSDSGFYLCAWSAQGQNSPLHFGNGTRLTVT.

The chain recombines TRBV11-1 with TRBJ2-6, with D unclear. CDR1 and CDR2 from the germline V gene are SGHAT and FQDESV (reference sequence). V lost 2 bases and J 4 bases, leaving 9 bases between the germline ends. This CDR3 comprises 15 residues. Here the CDR3 reads CASSLFRAGANVLTF. The CDR3 nucleotides are TGTGCCAGCAGCTTATTCCGAGCAGGGGCCAACGTCCTGACTTTC.